This T cell receptor (beta chain) was recorded in a study of cytomegalovirus exposure and HLA in healthy donors. Study-level findings and limits: Testing in vitro showed three CMV-associated chains specific for CMV antigens.

Trimming pared 7 bases from V and 1 base from J, leaving 10 bases between. Germline CDR1 is LNHDA and CDR2 is SQIVND (reference sequence). This CDR3 contains 13 residues. Produced via immunoSEQ multiplex PCR; TCRdb's table is partial and in-frame only. The sample consists of 140,000 or so clones, approximately 93% of them appearing once. Turning to this clone: Its specificity is not known.

This sequence originates from a man younger than 35 in good health and CMV-seronegative. The chain links TRBV19 to TRBJ1-1; D remains unclear. The sequencing sample was made of PBMCs. CDR3 coding DNA: TGTGCCAGTATCTCGCGGGGGAACACTGAAGCTTTCTTT. It yields the protein CASISRGNTEAFF. Complete variable domain (other parts from reference TRBV19 and TRBJ1-1): DGGITQSPKYLFRKEGQNVTLSCEQNLNHDAMYWYRQDPGQGLRLIYYSQIVNDFQKGDIAEGYSVSREKKESFPLTVTSAQKNPTAFYLCASISRGNTEAFFGQGTRLTVV.